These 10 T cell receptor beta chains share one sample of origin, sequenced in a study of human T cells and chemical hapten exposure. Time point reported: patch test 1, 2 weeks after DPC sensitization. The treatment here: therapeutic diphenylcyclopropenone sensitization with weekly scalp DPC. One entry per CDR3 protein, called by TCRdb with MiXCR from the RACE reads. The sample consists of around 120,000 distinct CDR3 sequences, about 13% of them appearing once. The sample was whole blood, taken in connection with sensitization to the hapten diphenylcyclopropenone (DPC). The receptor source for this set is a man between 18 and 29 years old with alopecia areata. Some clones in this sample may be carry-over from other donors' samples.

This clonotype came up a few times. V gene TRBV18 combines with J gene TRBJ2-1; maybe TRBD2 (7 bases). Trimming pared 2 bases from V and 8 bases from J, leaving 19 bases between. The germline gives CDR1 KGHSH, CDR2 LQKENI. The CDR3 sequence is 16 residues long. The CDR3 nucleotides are TGTGCCAGCTCACCAACGGGGGGCTCCGTTTCGGATGAGCAGTTCTTC. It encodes CASSPTGGSVSDEQFF.

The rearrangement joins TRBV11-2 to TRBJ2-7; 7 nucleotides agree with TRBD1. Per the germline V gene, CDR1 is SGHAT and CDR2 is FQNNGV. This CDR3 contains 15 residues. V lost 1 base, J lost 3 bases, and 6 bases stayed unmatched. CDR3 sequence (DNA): TGTGCCAGCAGCTTAGGAAACAGGGGTTTCTACGAGCAGTACGTC. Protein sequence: CASSLGNRGFYEQYV.

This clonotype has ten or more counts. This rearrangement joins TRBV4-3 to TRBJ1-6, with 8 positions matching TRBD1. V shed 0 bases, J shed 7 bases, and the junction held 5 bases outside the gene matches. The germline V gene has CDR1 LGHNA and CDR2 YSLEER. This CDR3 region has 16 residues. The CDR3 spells CASSQDRSGGNSPLHF. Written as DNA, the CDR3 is TGCGCCAGCAGCCAAGATAGATCAGGGGGCAATTCACCCCTCCACTTT.

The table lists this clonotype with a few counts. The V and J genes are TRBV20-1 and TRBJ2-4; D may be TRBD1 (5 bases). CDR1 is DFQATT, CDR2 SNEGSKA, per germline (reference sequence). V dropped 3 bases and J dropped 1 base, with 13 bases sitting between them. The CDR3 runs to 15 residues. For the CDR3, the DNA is TGCAGTGCTAGGGTCCAGGGCTTTGCCAAAAACATTCAGTACTTC. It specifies CSARVQGFAKNIQYF.

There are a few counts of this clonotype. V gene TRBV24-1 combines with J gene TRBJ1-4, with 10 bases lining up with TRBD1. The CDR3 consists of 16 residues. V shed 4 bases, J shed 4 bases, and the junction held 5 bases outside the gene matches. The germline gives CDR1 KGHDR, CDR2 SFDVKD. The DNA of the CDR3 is TGTGCCACCAGTGAACGGGACAGGGGAAATAATGAAAAACTGTTTTTT. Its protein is CATSERDRGNNEKLFF.

CDR3 amino acids: CASTRTGSNTEAFF. As DNA, the CDR3 is TGCGCCAGCACAAGAACAGGCTCGAACACTGAAGCTTTCTTT. The chain joins TRBV4-3 to TRBJ1-1; D might be TRBD1 (5 bases). The CDR3 consists of 14 residues. CDR1 is LGHNA, CDR2 YSLEER, per germline. Trimming shortened V by 7 bases and J by 1 base, and 13 bases separated the two germline ends.

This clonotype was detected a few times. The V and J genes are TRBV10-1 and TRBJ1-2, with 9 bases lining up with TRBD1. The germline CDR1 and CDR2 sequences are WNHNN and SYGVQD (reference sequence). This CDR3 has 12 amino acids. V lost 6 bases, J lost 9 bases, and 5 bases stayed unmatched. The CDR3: CASREDRGSYTF. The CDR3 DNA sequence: TGCGCCAGCAGGGAGGACAGGGGCAGCTACACCTTC.

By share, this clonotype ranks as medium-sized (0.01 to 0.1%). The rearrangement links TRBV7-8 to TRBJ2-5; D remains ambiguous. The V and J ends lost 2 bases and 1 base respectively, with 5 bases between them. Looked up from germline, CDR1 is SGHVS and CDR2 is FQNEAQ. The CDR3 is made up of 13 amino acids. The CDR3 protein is CASSLISQETQYF. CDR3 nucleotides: TGTGCCAGCAGCTTAATATCCCAAGAGACCCAGTACTTC.

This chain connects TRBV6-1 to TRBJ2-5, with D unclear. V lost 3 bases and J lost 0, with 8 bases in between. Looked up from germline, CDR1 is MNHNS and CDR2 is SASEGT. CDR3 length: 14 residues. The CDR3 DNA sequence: TGTGCCAGCAGTGATGAGGTGTACCAAGAGACCCAGTACTTC. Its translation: CASSDEVYQETQYF.

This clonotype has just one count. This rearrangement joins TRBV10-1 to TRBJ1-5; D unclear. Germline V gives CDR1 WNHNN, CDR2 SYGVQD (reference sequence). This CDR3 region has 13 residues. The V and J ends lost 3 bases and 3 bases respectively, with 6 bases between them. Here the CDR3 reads CASSDTVNQPQHF. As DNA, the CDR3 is TGCGCCAGCAGTGACACGGTCAATCAGCCCCAGCATTTT.